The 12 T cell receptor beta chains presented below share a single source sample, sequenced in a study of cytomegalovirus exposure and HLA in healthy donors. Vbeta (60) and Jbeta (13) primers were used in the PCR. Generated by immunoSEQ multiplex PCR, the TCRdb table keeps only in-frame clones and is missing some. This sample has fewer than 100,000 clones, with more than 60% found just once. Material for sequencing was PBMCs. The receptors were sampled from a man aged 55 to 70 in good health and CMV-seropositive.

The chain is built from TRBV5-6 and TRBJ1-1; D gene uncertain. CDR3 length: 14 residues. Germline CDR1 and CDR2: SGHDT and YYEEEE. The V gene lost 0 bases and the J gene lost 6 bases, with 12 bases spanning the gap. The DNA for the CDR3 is TGTGCCAGCAGCTTGGACCTCGGGAGGGCTGAAGCTTTCTTT. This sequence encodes CASSLDLGRAEAFF.

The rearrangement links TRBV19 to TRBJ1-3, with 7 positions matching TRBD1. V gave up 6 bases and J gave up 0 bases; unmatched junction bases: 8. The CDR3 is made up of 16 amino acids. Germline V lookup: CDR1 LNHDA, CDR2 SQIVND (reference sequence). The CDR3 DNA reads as TGTGCCAGTAGGAACAGGGGACAATTCTCTGGAAACACCATATATTTT. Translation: CASRNRGQFSGNTIYF.

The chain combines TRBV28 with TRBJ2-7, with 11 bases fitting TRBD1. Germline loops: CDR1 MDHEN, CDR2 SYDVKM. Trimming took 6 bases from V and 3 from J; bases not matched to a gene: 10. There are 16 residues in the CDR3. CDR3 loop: CASREERGTGGYEQYF. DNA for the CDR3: TGTGCCAGCAGGGAAGAGCGGGGGACAGGGGGCTACGAGCAGTACTTC.

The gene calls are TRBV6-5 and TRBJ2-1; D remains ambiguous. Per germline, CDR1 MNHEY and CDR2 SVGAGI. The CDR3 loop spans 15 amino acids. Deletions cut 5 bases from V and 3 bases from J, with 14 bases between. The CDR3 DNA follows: TGTGCCAGCAGTCGCGGCCTCGGCAGCTACAATGAGCAGTTCTTC. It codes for CASSRGLGSYNEQFF.

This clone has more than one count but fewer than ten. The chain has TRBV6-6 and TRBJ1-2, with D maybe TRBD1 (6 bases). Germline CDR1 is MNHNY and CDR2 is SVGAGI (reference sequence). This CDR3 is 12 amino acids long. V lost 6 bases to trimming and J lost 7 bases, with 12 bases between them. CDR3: CASSPGVAGYTF. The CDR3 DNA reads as TGTGCCAGCAGCCCAGGGGTGGCTGGCTACACCTTC.

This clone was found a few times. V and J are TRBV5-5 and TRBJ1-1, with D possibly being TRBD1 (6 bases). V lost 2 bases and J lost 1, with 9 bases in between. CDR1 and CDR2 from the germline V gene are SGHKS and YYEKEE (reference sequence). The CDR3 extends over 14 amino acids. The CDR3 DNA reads TGTGCCAGCAGCTTCTACAGGGAGAACACTGAAGCTTTCTTT. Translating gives CASSFYRENTEAFF.

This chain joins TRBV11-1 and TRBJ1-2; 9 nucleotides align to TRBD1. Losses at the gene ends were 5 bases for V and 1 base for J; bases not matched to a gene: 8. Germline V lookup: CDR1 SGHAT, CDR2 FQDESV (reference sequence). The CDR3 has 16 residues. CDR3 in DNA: TGTGCCAGCAGCGCCACAGGGGGCCCCCTTAACTATGGCTACACCTTC. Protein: CASSATGGPLNYGYTF.

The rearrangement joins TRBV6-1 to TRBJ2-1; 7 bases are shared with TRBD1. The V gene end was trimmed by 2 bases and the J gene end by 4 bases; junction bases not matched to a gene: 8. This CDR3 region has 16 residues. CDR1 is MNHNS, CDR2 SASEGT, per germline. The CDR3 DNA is TGTGCCAGCAGTGAAAACCCCGACAGGGCTTACAATGAGCAGTTCTTC. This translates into CASSENPDRAYNEQFF.

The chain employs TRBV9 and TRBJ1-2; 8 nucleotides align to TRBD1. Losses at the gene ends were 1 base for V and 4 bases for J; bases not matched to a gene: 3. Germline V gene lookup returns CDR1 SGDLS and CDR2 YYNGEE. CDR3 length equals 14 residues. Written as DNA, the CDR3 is TGTGCCAGCAGCGTATTGGGACAGGCCTATGGCTACACCTTC. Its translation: CASSVLGQAYGYTF.

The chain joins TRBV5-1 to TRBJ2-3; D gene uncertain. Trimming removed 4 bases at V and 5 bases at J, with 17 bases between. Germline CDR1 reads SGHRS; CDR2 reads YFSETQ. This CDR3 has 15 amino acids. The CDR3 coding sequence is TGCGCCAGCAGCCCCCGATACGGTGCTGGAGATACGCAGTATTTT. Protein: CASSPRYGAGDTQYF.

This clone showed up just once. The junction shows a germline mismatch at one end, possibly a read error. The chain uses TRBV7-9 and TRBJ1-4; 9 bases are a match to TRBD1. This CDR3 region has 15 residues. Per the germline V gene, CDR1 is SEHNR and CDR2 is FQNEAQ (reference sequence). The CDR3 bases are TGTTCCAGCAGCGCCGGGGACAGGGCGAATGAAAAACTGTTTTTT. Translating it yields CSSSAGDRANEKLFF.

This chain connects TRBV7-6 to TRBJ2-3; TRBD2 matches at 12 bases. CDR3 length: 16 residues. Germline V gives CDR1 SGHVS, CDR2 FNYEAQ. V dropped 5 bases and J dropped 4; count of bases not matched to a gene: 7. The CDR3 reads CASSNLASGGADTQYF. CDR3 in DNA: TGTGCCAGCAGCAACCTCGCTAGCGGGGGGGCAGATACGCAGTATTTT.